The text below deals with one TCR beta chain. The antigen is undetermined. An even split of each subset's genomic DNA across several immunoSEQ plates was performed. This table comes from immunoSEQ multiplex PCR, and its TCRdb copy is limited to in-frame clones, with some not included. The data contain a few million clones, about 92% of them seen just once; the ten biggest clones take up about 0.13%. The sample comes from a study of shared clonotypes between healthy human individuals. Overall study context: The study used three CD4 naive, three CD4 memory, two CD8 naive and one CD8 memory plate per donor. Study-level findings and limits: Memory subsets generally showed smaller estimated richness than naive subsets did.

This CDR3 comprises 15 residues. Trimming took 3 bases from V and 4 from J, leaving 10 bases between them. Germline assignment: CDR1 KGHSH and CDR2 LQKENI. HIV-negative, healthy adults without recent acute infections or vaccinations were the donors. The chain recombines TRBV18 with TRBJ2-6; no clear D gene. This sequence was found in a man between 18 and 35 years old in good health. Sequenced: naive CD4+ T cells sorted from blood. Subset described: CD45RA+ positively selected. CDR3 bases: TGTGCCAGCTCACCTGGGTTCTGGGGGGCCAACGTCCTGACTTTC. Translation: CASSPGFWGANVLTF.